Here is one T cell receptor beta chain with its context. It differs at one base from a far larger clone, so likely a read error. With two-round multiplex PCR, TCR beta CDR3 sequences were amplified from genomic DNA. The authors ran first-round PCR with primers specific to each TRBV and TRBJ gene. TCRdb itself ran the multiplex PCR reads through MiXCR, one entry per CDR3 protein. Of almost 20,000 distinct CDR3 sequences listed, about a quarter are singletons. The CDR3 has 13 residues. The germline V gene has CDR1 MNHEY and CDR2 SVGEGT. This sample was taken from a study of prognosis after radiotherapy for stage I lung cancer. In the study overall: In total, around 13 men and about six women took part as patients, aged roughly 50 to 85 with a median of 74.5 years.

Investigators drew about 6 milliliters of peripheral blood at each of two time points. The receptor's source is a donor aged 50 or older with non-small cell lung cancer. The V and J genes are TRBV6-2 or TRBV6-3 and TRBJ1-5; 9 bases are a match to TRBD1. Sequencing was performed on PBMCs, taken before or after stereotactic body radiation therapy (not recorded which). CDR3 sequence reads: CASSTGGDQHQHF. CDR3 DNA sequence: TGTGCCAGCAGTACAGGGGGCGATCAGCACCAGCATTTT.